Listed here is a single TCR beta chain. What it binds is unknown. Generated by immunoSEQ multiplex PCR, the TCRdb table keeps only in-frame clones and is missing some. The sample comprises roughly 180,000 clones, roughly nine tenths of which are singletons, and about 3% rests with the top ten. The data were obtained in a study of T cell responses to AZD1222 COVID-19 vaccine. Study-wide results and limits: White British ancestry dominated among donors, who included more females, and clonal diversity was possibly underestimated.

The CDR3 has 20 residues. V shed 2 bases, J shed 3 bases, and the junction held 19 bases outside the gene matches. The clonotype comes from an adult in good health. The V call is TRBV23-1, the J call TRBJ1-1; the match to TRBD1 covers 9 bases. TRBV23-1 is filed as an ORF, its function uncertain. Material: peripheral blood, obtained on day 0 of AZD1222 vaccination. The CDR3: CASSQLGEQGARFSDTEAFF. CDR3 DNA sequence: TGCGCCAGCAGTCAACTTGGAGAACAGGGGGCGCGTTTTTCGGACACTGAAGCTTTCTTT.